The TCR beta chain under discussion was sequenced for a study of T cell responses to AZD1222 COVID-19 vaccine. The data were produced by immunoSEQ multiplex PCR, yet TCRdb's version contains in-frame clones alone and is incomplete. The sample holds over 120,000 clones, just over 90% seen once. Study findings and constraints: Regions 160-218 and 743-854 dominated among vaccine-associated CD4 TCRs spanning spike. White British people made up most donors, females outnumbered males, and clonal diversity was possibly underestimated.

Remarks on this clone: The antigen is not known.

The CDR3 consists of 14 residues. CDR1 is LNHDA, CDR2 SQIVND, per germline (reference sequence). V was shortened by 5 bases and J by 4 bases, with 14 bases between the two germline ends. This rearrangement joins TRBV19 to TRBJ1-1; D remains unclear. The clonotype was recovered from an adult in good health. The sequencing here drew on peripheral blood, taken on day 0 of AZD1222 vaccination. In DNA form, the CDR3 reads TGTGCCAGTAGTCTAAGGGTGGTGGGCACTGAAGCTTTCTTT. Its protein is CASSLRVVGTEAFF.